Detailed here is one T cell receptor beta chain. What it binds is unknown. This entry is derived from a study of blood T cells in healthy people across ages. The CDR3 contains 15 residues. The trim removed 6 bases at V and 3 bases at J, leaving 6 bases unmatched. In germline, CDR1 is MNHEY, CDR2 SMNVEV (reference sequence). The study, taken as a whole, reports: The fall in TCR beta diversity per million T cells was roughly linear with age.

Then a second PCR, running about 6 to 12 cycles, was carried out with a sample-barcoded 5' primer and a J-beta primer mix. MiXCR, applied by TCRdb to the 5' RACE reads, yields one record per CDR3 protein. This sample has roughly 1,300,000 distinct CDR3 sequences, with roughly 59% found just once. This sequence joins TRBV27 and TRBJ2-3, with TRBD2 matching over 10 bases. The TCR originated in a man aged 18 to 30 in good health. The sample was blood. CDR3 loop: CASRILAGITDTQYF. CDR3 in DNA: TGTGCCAGCAGGATACTAGCGGGGATAACAGATACGCAGTATTTT.